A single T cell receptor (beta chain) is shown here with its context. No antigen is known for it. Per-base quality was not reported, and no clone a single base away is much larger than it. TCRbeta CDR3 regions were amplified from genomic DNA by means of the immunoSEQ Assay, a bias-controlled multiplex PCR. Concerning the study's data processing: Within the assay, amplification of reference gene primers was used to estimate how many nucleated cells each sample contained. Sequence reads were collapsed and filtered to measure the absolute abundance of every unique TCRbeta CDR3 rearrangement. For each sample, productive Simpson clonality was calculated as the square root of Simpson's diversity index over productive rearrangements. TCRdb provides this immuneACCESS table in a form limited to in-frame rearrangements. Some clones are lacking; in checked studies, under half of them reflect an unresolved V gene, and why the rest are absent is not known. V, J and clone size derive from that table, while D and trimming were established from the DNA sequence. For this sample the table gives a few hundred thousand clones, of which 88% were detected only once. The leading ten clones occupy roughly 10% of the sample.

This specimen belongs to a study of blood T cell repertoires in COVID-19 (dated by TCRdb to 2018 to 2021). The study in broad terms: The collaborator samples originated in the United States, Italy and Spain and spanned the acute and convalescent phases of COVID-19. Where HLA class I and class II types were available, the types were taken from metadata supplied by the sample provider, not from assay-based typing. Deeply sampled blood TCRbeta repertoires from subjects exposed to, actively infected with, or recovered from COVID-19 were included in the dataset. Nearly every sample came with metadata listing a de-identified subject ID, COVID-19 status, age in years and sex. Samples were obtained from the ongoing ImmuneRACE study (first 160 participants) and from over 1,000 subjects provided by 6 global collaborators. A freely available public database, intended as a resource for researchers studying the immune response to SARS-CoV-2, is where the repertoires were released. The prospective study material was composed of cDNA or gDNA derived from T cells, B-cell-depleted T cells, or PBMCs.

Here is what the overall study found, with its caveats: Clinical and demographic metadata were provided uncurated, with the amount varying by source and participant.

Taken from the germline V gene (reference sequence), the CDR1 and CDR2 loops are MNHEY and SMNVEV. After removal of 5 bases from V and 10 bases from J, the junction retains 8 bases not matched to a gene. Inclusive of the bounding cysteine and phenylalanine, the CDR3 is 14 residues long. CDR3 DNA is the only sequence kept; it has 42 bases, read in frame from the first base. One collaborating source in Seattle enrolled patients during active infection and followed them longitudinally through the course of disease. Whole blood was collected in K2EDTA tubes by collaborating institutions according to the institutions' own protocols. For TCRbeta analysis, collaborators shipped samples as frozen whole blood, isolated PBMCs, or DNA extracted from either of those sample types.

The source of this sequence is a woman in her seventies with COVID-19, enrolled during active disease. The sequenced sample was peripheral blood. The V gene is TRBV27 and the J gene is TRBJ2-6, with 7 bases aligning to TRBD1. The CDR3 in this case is CASSGDREGNVLTF. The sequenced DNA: TGTGCCAGCAGTGGCGACAGGGAAGGTAACGTCCTGACTTTC.